This TCR beta chain stems from a study of regulatory T cells in long-lasting Graves disease. Study observations and caveats: TCR diversity was lower in persistent Graves' patients than in newly diagnosed ones.

Sequencing libraries for TCR beta were prepared with iRepertoire HTBI primers and Arm-PCR of CDR3 regions. Each CDR3 protein gets one entry after TCRdb re-called the multiplex PCR reads with MiXCR. The data contain fewer than 400,000 distinct CDR3 sequences, about 20% of them singletons. Time point indicated: persistent/refractory GD, antithyroid drugs over 5 years with positive TRAb. PBMC-derived RNA was used for the TCR library. The germline CDR1 and CDR2 sequences are ENHRY and SYGVKD. This CDR3 region has 15 residues. Trimming at V came to 8 bases and at J to 5 bases, leaving 11 bases not matched to a gene. Remarks on this clonotype: Its antigen is unidentified.

The chain joins TRBV10-3 to TRBJ1-5; 8 bases agree with TRBD1. This TCR came from a female donor with Graves disease. The source material was peripheral blood mononuclear cells (PBMCs), sampled when the disease was refractory, from a patient treated with antithyroid drugs. The CDR3: CAISSTGTGDQPQHF. CDR3 in DNA: TGTGCCATCTCCTCAACCGGGACAGGCGATCAGCCCCAGCATTTT.